This TCR beta chain was observed in a study of T-cell memory formation after mild COVID-19. Study as a whole: TCR clusters showed largely donor specificity.

This clonotype has ten or more counts. The antigen is unknown. MiXCR, run by TCRdb on the 5' RACE reads, gives a single entry per CDR3 protein. The sample holds fewer than 200,000 distinct CDR3 sequences; 13% are singletons and the top ten take 2.5% to 3.5%. V was trimmed by 5 bases and J by 7 bases, leaving 19 bases between them. Germline V gene lookup returns CDR1 SGHTA and CDR2 FQGNSA. The CDR3 has 15 amino acids. General study findings and limits: Mainly in CM and EM were contracting CD4+ clones; CD8+ were in EMRA. Unconfirmed was the SARS-CoV-2 specificity of second-wave clones that peaked on day 37. Pre-infection memory held some responding clones, suggesting pre-existing cross-reactive T cells responded.

The chain carries TRBV7-2 and TRBJ2-3; D is undetermined. Sequenced input: PBMCs or a T cell subset sorted from them (not recorded which). The clonotype originates from a man aged 18 to 35 who had mild COVID-19 (a few samples of this study predate the infection). Cell type and time point are not known. The CDR3 is CASSVGGDLRYTQYF. CDR3 coding DNA: TGTGCCAGCAGCGTTGGCGGCGACCTCCGGTATACGCAGTATTTT.